This TCR beta chain was captured by sequencing in a study of T cell responses to AZD1222 COVID-19 vaccine. Study summary: Both about-4-week and about-12-week second-dose recipients were combined.

Generated by immunoSEQ multiplex PCR, the TCRdb table keeps only in-frame clones and is missing some. The sample lists 150,000 to 200,000 clones; roughly 94% were seen once. Findings and caveats of the study: None of the repertoires were sampled until the peak T cell response had passed.

About this clone itself: Its matching antigen is unknown.

Source: peripheral blood, taken on day 0 of AZD1222 vaccination. The TCR was taken from an adult in good health.

DNA for the CDR3: TGTGCCAGCAACCTCTATGGTAGTTTACTTTTCAACTATGGCTACACCTTC. Amino acids: CASNLYGSLLFNYGYTF. The chain recombines TRBV7-2 with TRBJ1-2; D not certain. Germline CDR1 reads SGHTA; CDR2 reads FQGNSA. CDR3 length: 17 amino acids. V lost 7 bases, J lost 2 bases, and 23 bases lay in between.